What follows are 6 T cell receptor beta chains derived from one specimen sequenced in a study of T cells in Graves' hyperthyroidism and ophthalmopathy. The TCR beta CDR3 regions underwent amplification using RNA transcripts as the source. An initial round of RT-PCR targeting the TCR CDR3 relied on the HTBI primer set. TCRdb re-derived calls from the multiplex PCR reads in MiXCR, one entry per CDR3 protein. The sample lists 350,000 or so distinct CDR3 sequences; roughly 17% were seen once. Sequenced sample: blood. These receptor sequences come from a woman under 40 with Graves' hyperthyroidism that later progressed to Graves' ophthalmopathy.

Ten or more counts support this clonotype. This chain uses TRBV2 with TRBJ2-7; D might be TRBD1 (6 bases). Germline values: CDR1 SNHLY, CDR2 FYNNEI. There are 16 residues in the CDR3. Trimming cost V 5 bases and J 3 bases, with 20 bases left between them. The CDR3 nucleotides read TGTGCCAGCAGTAGGGGGTCCCGGAGTGCGGGCTACGAGCAGTACTTC. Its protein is CASSRGSRSAGYEQYF.

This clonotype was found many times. CDR3 in DNA: TGTGCCAGCAGTCCTGGGGGGGCCCGGGAGACCCAGTACTTC. Amino acids: CASSPGGARETQYF. The chain has TRBV27 and TRBJ2-5; TRBD2 is a possible D gene (7 bases). This CDR3 is built from 14 residues. The germline V gene encodes CDR1 MNHEY and CDR2 SMNVEV (reference sequence). Deletions cut 5 bases from V and 5 bases from J, with 15 bases between.

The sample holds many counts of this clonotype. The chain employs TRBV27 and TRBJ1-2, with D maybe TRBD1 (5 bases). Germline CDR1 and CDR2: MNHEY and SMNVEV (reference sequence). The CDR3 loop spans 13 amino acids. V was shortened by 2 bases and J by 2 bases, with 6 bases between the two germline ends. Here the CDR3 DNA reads TGTGCCAGCAGTTTAAGGGACAACTATGGCTACACCTTC. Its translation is CASSLRDNYGYTF.

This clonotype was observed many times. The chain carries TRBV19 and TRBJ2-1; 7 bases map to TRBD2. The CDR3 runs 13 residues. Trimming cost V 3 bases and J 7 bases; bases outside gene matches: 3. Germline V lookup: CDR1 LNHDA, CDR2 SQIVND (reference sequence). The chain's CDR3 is CASSMVAGNEQFF. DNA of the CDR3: TGTGCCAGTAGTATGGTAGCGGGTAATGAGCAGTTCTTC. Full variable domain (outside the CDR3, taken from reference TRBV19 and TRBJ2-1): DGGITQSPKYLFRKEGQNVTLSCEQNLNHDAMYWYRQDPGQGLRLIYYSQIVNDFQKGDIAEGYSVSREKKESFPLTVTSAQKNPTAFYLCASSMVAGNEQFFGPGTRLTVL.

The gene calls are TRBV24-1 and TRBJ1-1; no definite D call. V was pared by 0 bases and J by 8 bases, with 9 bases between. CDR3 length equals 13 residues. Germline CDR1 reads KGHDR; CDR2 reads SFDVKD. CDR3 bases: TGTGCCACCAGTGATTTGTACGGAGGGGAAGCTTTCTTT. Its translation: CATSDLYGGEAFF.

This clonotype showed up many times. CDR3 coding DNA: TGTGCCAGCTCACCACTAACACTAGCGGGGTACAATGAGCAGTTCTTC. Translated, it gives CASSPLTLAGYNEQFF. The chain uses TRBV18 and TRBJ2-1; 10 nucleotides line up with TRBD2. The V and J ends lost 1 base and 4 bases, in that order; junction bases with no gene match: 4. This CDR3 spans 16 amino acids. Germline V gene lookup returns CDR1 KGHSH and CDR2 LQKENI.